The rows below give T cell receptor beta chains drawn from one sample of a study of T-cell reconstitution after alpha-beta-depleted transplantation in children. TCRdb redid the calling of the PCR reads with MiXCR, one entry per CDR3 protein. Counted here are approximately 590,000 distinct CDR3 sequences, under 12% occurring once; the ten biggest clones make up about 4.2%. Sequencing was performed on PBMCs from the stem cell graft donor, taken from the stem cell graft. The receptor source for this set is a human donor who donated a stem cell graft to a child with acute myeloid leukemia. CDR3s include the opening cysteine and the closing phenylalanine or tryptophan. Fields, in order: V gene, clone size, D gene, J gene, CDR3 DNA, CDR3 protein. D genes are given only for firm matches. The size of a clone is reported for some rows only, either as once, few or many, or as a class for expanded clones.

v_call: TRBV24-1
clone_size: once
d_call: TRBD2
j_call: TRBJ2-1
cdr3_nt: TGTGCCACCAGTGACCCTAGCGGGAGTACCTACAATGAGCAGTTCTTC
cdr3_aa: CATSDPSGSTYNEQFF

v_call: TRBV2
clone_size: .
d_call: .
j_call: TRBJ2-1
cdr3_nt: TGTGCCAGCAAGGGTGAGGGAGCCCACTCCTACAATGAGCAGTTCTTC
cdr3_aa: CASKGEGAHSYNEQFF

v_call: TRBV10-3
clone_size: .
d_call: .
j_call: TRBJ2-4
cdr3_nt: TGTGCCACGGGCGACATAGCCAAAAACATTCAGTACTTC
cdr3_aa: CATGDIAKNIQYF

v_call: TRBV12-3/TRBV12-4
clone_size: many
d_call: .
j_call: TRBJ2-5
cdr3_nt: TGTGCCAGCAGTTTCCTAGGGTTCGTGGAGACCCAGTACTTC
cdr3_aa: CASSFLGFVETQYF

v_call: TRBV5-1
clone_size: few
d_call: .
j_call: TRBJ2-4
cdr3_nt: TGCGCCAGCAGTTTGAACAGCGATGTAGTCCAGTACTTC
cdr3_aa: CASSLNSDVVQYF

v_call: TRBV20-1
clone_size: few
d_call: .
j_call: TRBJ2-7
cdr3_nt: TGCAGTGCTAGAGATCTCCGAGGGGCTTCCTACGAGCAGTACTTC
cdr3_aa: CSARDLRGASYEQYF

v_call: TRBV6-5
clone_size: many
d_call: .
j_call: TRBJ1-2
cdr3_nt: TGTGCCAGCAGTTACCTTGGGGTGAACTATGGCTACACCTTC
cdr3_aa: CASSYLGVNYGYTF

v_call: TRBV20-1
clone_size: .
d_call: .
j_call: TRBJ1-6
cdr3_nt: TGCAGTGCTAACCCCCCGGGGGGTGGTAATTCACCCCTCCACTTT
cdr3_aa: CSANPPGGGNSPLHF

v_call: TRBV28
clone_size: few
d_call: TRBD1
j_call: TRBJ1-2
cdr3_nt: TGTGCCAGCAGTCCCTCGGGACAGGTCTATGGCTACACCTTC
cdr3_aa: CASSPSGQVYGYTF

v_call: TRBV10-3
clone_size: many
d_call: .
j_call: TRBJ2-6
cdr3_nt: TGTGCCATCACGGGAGAGGGGGCCAACGTCCTGACTTTC
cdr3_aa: CAITGEGANVLTF

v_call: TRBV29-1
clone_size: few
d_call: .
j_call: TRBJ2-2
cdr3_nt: TGCAGCGTTGAGGCTGGTTGGACCGGGGAGCTGTTTTTT
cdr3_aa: CSVEAGWTGELFF

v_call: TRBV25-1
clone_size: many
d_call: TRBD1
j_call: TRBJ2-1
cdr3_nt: TGTGCCAGCAGTGGGCAGGGACAGCACTACAATGAGCAGTTCTTC
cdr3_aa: CASSGQGQHYNEQFF

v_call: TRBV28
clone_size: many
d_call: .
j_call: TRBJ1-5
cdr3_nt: TGTGCCAGCAGTTTAACGGTCAGCAATCAGCCCCAGCATTTT
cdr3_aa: CASSLTVSNQPQHF

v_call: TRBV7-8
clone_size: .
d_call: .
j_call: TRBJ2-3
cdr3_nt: TGTGCCAGCAGCGCACAGACAGCGTGGGGCACAGATACGCAGTATTTT
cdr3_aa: CASSAQTAWGTDTQYF

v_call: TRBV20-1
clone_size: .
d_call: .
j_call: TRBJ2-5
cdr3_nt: TGCAGTGCTACCCCTGGGTTAGCGGTCCTGAATTGGGAGACCCAGTACTTC
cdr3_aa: CSATPGLAVLNWETQYF

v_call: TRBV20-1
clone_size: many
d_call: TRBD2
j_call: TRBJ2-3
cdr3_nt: TGCAGTGCTAGAGATTTGAGGGAGGGCAGAGATACGCAGTATTTT
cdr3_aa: CSARDLREGRDTQYF

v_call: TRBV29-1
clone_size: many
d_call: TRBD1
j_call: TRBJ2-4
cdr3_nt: TGCAGCGTCCTGGACAGGACCCTAGCCAAAAACATTCAGTACTTC
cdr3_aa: CSVLDRTLAKNIQYF

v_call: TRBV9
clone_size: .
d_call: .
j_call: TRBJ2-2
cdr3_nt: TGTGCCAGCACCGTAGGGGGTCCCGGGGAGCTGTTTTTT
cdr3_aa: CASTVGGPGELFF

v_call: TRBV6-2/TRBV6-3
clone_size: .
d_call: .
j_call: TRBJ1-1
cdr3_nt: TGTGCCAGCAGTTATCCTCTGGGAGGCACTGAAGCTTTCTTT
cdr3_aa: CASSYPLGGTEAFF

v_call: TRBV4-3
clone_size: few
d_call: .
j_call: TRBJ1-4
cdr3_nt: TGCGCCAGCAGCCCAGAACCGACAGTGACCACTAATGAAAAACTGTTTTTT
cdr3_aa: CASSPEPTVTTNEKLFF

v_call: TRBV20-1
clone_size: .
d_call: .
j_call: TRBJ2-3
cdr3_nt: TGCAGTGCTGGACCCTCAGGCACAGATACGCAGTATTTT
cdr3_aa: CSAGPSGTDTQYF

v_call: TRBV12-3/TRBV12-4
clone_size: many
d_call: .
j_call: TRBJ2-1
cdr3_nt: TGTGCCAGCAGTTTCCTTAGCGGCTTTAGGGACAATGAGCAGTTCTTC
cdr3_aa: CASSFLSGFRDNEQFF

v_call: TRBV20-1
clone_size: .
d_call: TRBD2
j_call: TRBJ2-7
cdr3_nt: TGCAGTGCCCCCGGGGGGGGGAACGAGCAGTACTTC
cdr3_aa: CSAPGGGNEQYF

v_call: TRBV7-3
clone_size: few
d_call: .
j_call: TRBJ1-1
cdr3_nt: TGTGCCAGCTCCCTGGCGGGCACAATGAACACTGAAGCTTTCTTT
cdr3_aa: CASSLAGTMNTEAFF

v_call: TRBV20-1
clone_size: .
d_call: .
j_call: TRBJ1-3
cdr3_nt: TGCAGTGCTCCGGAACCTGGATCCTCTGGAAACACCATATATTTT
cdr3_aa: CSAPEPGSSGNTIYF

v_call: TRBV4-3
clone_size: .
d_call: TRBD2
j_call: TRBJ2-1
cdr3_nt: TGCGCCAGCAGCCAAGAAGGGCTAGCGGGTTACAATGAGCAGTTCTTC
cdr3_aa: CASSQEGLAGYNEQFF

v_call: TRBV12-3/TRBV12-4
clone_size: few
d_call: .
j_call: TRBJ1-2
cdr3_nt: TGTGCCAGCACTACGGGCTCCTTGACTTTTTCAGGCTACACCTTC
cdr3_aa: CASTTGSLTFSGYTF

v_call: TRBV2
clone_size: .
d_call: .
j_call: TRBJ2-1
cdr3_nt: TGTGCCATCCTCTCGGGGGAGGCCCCCTCCTACAATGAGCAGTTCTTC
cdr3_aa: CAILSGEAPSYNEQFF

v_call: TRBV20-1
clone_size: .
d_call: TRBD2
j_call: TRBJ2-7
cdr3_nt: TGCGGTGCTAGAGACCGAGCGGGAGTTTCCTACGAGCAGTACTTC
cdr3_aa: CGARDRAGVSYEQYF

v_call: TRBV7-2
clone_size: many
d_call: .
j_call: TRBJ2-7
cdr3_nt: TGTGCCAGCAGCCCCTCGATGATACCTACGAAGCAGTACTTC
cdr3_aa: CASSPSMIPTKQYF

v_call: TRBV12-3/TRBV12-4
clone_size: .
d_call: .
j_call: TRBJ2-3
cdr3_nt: TGTGCCAGCAGTCCCATCGGCGGGACTCCCACAGATACGCAGTATTTT
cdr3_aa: CASSPIGGTPTDTQYF

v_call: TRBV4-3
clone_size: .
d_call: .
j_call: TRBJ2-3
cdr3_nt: TGCGCCAGCAGCCAAGATAGGAACGGCGGCCCAGATACGCAGTATTTT
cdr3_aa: CASSQDRNGGPDTQYF

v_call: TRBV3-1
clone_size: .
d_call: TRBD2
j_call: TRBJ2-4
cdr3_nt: TGTGCCAGCAGCCAAGGGACTAGCGTAGCCAAAAACATTCAGTACTTC
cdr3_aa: CASSQGTSVAKNIQYF

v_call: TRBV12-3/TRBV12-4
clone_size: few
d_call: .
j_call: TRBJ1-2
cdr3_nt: TGTGCCAGCAGCCTAGGACCGTCGACTAACTATGGCTACACCTTC
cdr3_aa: CASSLGPSTNYGYTF

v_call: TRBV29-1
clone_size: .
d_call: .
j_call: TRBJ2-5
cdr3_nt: TGCAGCGTTGTGATCGGAGAGACCCAGTACTTC
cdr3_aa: CSVVIGETQYF

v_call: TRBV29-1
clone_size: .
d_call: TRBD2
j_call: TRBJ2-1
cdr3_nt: TGCAGCGTTGCAAGTCTAGCGGGAGTAGGACCCTACAATGAGCAGTTCTTC
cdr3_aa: CSVASLAGVGPYNEQFF

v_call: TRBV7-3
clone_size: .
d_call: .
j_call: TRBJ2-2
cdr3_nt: TGTGCCAGCAGCCGGAACAGAGGGGAGGAGCTGTTTTTT
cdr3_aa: CASSRNRGEELFF

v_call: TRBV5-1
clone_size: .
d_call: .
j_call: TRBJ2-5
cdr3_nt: TGCGCCAGCAGCTTGAGGAGTAACCAAGAGACCCAGTACTTC
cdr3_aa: CASSLRSNQETQYF

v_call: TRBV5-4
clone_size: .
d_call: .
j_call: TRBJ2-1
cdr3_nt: TGTGCCAGCTCAAAGACAGGTTCCGATGAGCAGTTCTTC
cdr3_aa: CASSKTGSDEQFF

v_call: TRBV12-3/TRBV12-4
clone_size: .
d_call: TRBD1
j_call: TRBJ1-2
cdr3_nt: TGTGCCAGCAGTTTGGAGGGGGCGCAAGGCTACACCTTC
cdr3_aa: CASSLEGAQGYTF

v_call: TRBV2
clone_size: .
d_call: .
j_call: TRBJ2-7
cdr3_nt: TGTGCCGGTGGGGGCTTTTTCTACGAGCAGTACTTC
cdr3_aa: CAGGGFFYEQYF

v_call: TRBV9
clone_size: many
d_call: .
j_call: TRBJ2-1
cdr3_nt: TGTGCCAGCAGCGTAGCTACAACCTACAATGAGCAGTTCTTC
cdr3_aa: CASSVATTYNEQFF

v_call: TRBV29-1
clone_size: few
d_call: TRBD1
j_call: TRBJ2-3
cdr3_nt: TGCAGCGTCCGAAGACAGGGGGGAGATACGCAGTATTTT
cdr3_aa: CSVRRQGGDTQYF

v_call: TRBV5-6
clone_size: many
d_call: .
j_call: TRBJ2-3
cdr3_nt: TGTGCCAGCAGCTACGAGGGGAGGATTGCAGATACGCAGTATTTT
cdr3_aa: CASSYEGRIADTQYF

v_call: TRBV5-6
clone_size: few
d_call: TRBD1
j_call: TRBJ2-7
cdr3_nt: TGTGCCAGCAGCTGGGCCGACAGGGAATACGAGCAGTACTTC
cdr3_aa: CASSWADREYEQYF

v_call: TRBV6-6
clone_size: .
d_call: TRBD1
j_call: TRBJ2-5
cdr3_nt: TGTGCCAGCAATGACAGGGGGCTGGAGACCCAGTACTTC
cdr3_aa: CASNDRGLETQYF

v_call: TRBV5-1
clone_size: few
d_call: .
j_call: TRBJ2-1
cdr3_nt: TGCGCCAGCAGCTTGGGGGCTTCGAGCTCCTACAATGAGCAGTTCTTC
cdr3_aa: CASSLGASSSYNEQFF

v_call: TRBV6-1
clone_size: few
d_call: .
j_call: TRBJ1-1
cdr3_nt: TGTGCCAGCAGTCAGTTCTCGGGGAACACTGAAGCTTTCTTT
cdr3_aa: CASSQFSGNTEAFF

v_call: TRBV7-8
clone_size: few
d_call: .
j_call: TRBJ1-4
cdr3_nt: TGTGCCAGCAGCCCACGATGGCTGCAGGAAAAACTGTTTTTT
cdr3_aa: CASSPRWLQEKLFF

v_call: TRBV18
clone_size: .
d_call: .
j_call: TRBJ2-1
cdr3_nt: TGTGCCAGCTCACCACAAACGGACTGGAGCTCCTACAATGAGCAGTTCTTC
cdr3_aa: CASSPQTDWSSYNEQFF

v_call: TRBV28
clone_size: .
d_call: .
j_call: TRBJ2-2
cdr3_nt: TGTGCCAGCAGTACCCCCGGGACAAGAGGCACCGGGGAGCTGTTTTTT
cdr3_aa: CASSTPGTRGTGELFF

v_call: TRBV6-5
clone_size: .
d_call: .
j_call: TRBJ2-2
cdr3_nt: TGTGCCAGCAGTCCTTTTTCGGGACCGAACACCGGGGAGCTGTTTTTT
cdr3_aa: CASSPFSGPNTGELFF

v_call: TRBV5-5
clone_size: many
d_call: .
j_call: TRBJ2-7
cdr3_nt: TGTGCCAGCAGGCAGGGCCTAAGCTCCTACGAGCAGTACTTC
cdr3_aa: CASRQGLSSYEQYF

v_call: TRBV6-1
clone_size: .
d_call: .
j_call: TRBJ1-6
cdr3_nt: TGTGCCACATCCTCGGCCCAGCCTAATAATTCACCCCTCCACTTT
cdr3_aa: CATSSAQPNNSPLHF

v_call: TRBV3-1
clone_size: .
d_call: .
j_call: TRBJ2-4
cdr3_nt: TGTGCCAGCAGTCCGGGAAGCAAAAACATTCAGTACTTC
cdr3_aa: CASSPGSKNIQYF